Detailed here is one T cell receptor (beta chain). The antigen is undetermined. The data were taken from a study of T cell responses to AZD1222 COVID-19 vaccine. V dropped 6 bases and J dropped 0 bases, with 21 bases sitting between them. Germline-derived CDR1 and CDR2 are SGHRS and YFSETQ. The CDR3 consists of 17 residues. Produced via immunoSEQ multiplex PCR; TCRdb's table is partial and in-frame only. This table holds fewer than 120,000 clones, about 87% found once. Study observations and caveats: After the peak T cell response, and only then, were repertoires sampled. The donor cohort was predominantly white British with a female majority, and clonal diversity may have been underestimated. Spike was spanned by vaccine-associated CD4 TCRs, which were dominant at 160-218 and 743-854. Seropositivity was recorded at baseline in only a handful of AZD1222 recipients.

The sequence was collected from an adult in good health. The V and J genes are TRBV5-1 and TRBJ1-1; tentative D call: TRBD1 (6 bases). The sequenced sample was peripheral blood, obtained on day 0 of AZD1222 vaccination. The CDR3 nucleotides read TGCGCCAGCACCGTTGGACGGGGGGCAACTATGAACACTGAAGCTTTCTTT. It specifies CASTVGRGATMNTEAFF.